These T cell receptor beta chains were read from a single sample in a study of OX40 agonist ivuxolimab in advanced cancers. The table came from immunoSEQ multiplex PCR; TCRdb's copy has only in-frame clones and leaves some out. The sample shows about 5,700 clones, 75% to 90% of them seen only once. The sample here was CD4+ or CD8+ T cells sorted from blood, taken in a trial of the OX40 agonist ivuxolimab. These receptors originate from an adult with an advanced solid tumor such as melanoma, head and neck, liver or kidney cancer. CDR3s include the opening cysteine and the closing phenylalanine or tryptophan. Fields, in order: V gene, D gene, J gene, clone size, CDR3 protein, CDR3 DNA. D genes are given only for firm matches. Part of the rows lack a size; the others show once, few, many or a class for expanded clones.

TRBV5-1	NA	TRBJ1-1	NA	CASSQGAGVWDTEAFF	TGCGCCAGCAGCCAGGGAGCAGGGGTATGGGACACTGAAGCTTTCTTT
TRBV7-6	NA	TRBJ1-4	NA	CASSPSQGSRLFF	TGTGCCAGCAGCCCGTCGCAGGGGAGTAGACTGTTTTTT
TRBV11-2	NA	TRBJ2-1	NA	CASSEPGNEQFF	TGTGCCAGCAGCGAGCCGGGAAATGAGCAGTTCTTC
TRBV5-7	NA	TRBJ2-7	NA	CASNFLGFSEQYF	TGTGCCAGCAACTTCCTGGGCTTCTCCGAGCAGTACTTC
TRBV11-2	NA	TRBJ2-4	NA	CASSLDSGLGNIQYF	TGTGCCAGCAGCTTAGATTCCGGGCTGGGAAACATTCAGTACTTC
TRBV9	NA	TRBJ2-3	NA	CASSPLSVTSSTDTQYF	TGTGCCAGCAGCCCCCTCAGCGTCACGAGTAGCACAGATACGCAGTATTTT
TRBV27	NA	TRBJ2-1	few	CASSLFGLALNSYNEQFF	TGTGCCAGCAGTTTATTTGGGCTAGCACTTAACTCCTACAATGAGCAGTTCTTC
TRBV4-1	NA	TRBJ2-1	NA	CASSQVTFQGYNEQFF	TGCGCCAGCAGCCAAGTTACGTTCCAGGGATACAATGAGCAGTTCTTC
TRBV12-5	NA	TRBJ1-1	NA	CASAPAGSRSTEAFF	TGTGCTAGTGCCCCGGCAGGGTCGAGGAGCACTGAAGCTTTCTTT
TRBV14	TRBD2	TRBJ2-7	NA	CASSPFGLAREQYF	TGTGCCAGCAGCCCGTTCGGACTAGCCCGCGAGCAGTACTTC
TRBV27	NA	TRBJ2-7	NA	CASSLGGQGLYEQYF	TGTGCCAGCAGTTTAGGGGGGCAGGGACTATACGAGCAGTACTTC
TRBV15	NA	TRBJ1-4	NA	CATSRTGLTNEKLFF	TGTGCCACCAGCAGAACAGGTCTCACTAATGAAAAACTGTTTTTT
TRBV2	NA	TRBJ2-7	NA	CASEGPSYEQYF	TGTGCCAGCGAGGGACCTAGCTACGAGCAGTACTTC
TRBV6-1	NA	TRBJ2-7	NA	CASSEGNEQYF	TGTGCCAGCAGTGAAGGGAACGAGCAGTACTTC
TRBV15	NA	TRBJ1-1	NA	CATSNQGRGEAFF	TGTGCCACCAGCAACCAAGGGCGGGGTGAAGCTTTCTTT
TRBV29-1	NA	TRBJ2-2	NA	CSVTHSGGELFF	TGCAGCGTTACTCACAGTGGCGGGGAGCTGTTTTTT
TRBV7-6	NA	TRBJ1-5	NA	CASSQGSLGNQPQHF	TGTGCCAGCAGCCAGGGGAGCCTGGGCAATCAGCCCCAGCATTTT
TRBV6-5	NA	TRBJ1-2	NA	CASSYSRFTNYGYTF	TGTGCCAGCAGTTACAGCAGATTTACTAACTATGGCTACACCTTC
TRBV4-1	TRBD2	TRBJ2-3	NA	CASSQIAGETDTQYF	TGCGCCAGCAGCCAAATAGCGGGAGAGACAGATACGCAGTATTTT
TRBV7-9	NA	TRBJ2-1	NA	CASSPVSNNEQFF	TGTGCCAGCAGCCCAGTTAGTAACAATGAGCAGTTCTTC
TRBV27	TRBD1	TRBJ2-7	NA	CASSLTGNEQYF	TGTGCCAGCAGTTTGACAGGGAACGAGCAGTACTTC
TRBV2	TRBD2	TRBJ2-1	NA	CASSVISGREISNEQFF	TGTGCCAGCAGTGTAATTAGCGGGAGGGAAATTAGCAATGAGCAGTTCTTC
TRBV25-1	NA	TRBJ1-2	NA	CASSALTGNYGYTF	TGTGCCAGCAGTGCCCTCACAGGGAACTATGGCTACACCTTC
TRBV5-1	NA	TRBJ2-5	once	CASSLAGETQYF	TGCGCCAGCAGCTTAGCCGGAGAGACCCAGTACTTC
TRBV6-6	NA	TRBJ1-5	NA	CASSYWGVEPQHF	TGTGCCAGCAGTTACTGGGGCGTTGAGCCCCAGCATTTT
TRBV28	NA	TRBJ1-1	NA	CASSYSTGFGTEAFF	TGTGCCAGCAGTTACTCAACGGGGTTCGGCACTGAAGCTTTCTTT
TRBV7-6	NA	TRBJ1-5	NA	CASSEGFGSNQPQHF	TGTGCCAGCAGCGAAGGGTTCGGGAGCAATCAGCCCCAGCATTTT
TRBV9	NA	TRBJ1-2	NA	CASSVGETVYGYTF	TGTGCCAGCAGCGTTGGAGAGACAGTCTATGGCTACACCTTC
TRBV10-2	NA	TRBJ2-3	NA	CASSEPAGITDTQYF	TGCGCCAGCAGTGAGCCGGCGGGGATCACAGATACGCAGTATTTT
TRBV27	NA	TRBJ2-1	large	CASSIKGNEQFF	TGTGCCAGCAGTATTAAGGGGAATGAGCAGTTCTTC